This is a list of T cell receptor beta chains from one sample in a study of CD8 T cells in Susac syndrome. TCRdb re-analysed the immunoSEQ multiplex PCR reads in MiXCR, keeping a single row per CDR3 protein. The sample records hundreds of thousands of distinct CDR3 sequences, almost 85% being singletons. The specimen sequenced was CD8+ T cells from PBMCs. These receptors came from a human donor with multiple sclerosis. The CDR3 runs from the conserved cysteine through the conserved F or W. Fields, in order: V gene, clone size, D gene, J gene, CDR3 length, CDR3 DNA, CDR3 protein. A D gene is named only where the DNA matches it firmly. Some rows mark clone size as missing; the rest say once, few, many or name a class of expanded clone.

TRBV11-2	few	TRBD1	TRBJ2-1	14	TGTGCCAGTTCTTTGACAGGGTCCTACAATGAGCAGTTCTTC	CASSLTGSYNEQFF
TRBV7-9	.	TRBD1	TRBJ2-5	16	TGTGCCAGCAGCTTAGTTAGGGACAGCCTTCGGGAGACCCAGTACTTC	CASSLVRDSLRETQYF
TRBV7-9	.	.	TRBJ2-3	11	TGTGCAACCGCGGAGCCAGATACGCAGTATTTT	CATAEPDTQYF
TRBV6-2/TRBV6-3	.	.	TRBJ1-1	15	TGTGCCAGCAGTTACTCGATGGCGGGGAACACTGAAGCTTTCTTT	CASSYSMAGNTEAFF
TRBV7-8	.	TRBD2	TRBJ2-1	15	TGTGCCAGCAGTGCTCGGGCGGGAGGGCCCTATGAGCAGTTCTTC	CASSARAGGPYEQFF
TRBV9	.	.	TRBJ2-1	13	TGTGCCAGCAGCGTAGGGGGGGCCACCTTCCAGTTCTTC	CASSVGGATFQFF
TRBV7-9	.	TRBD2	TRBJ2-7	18	TGTGCCAGCAGCTTCAGCCTGGCTAGCGGGAGGTCCTCCTACGAGCAGTACTTC	CASSFSLASGRSSYEQYF
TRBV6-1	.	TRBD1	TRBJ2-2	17	TGTGCCAGCAGTCCGTCAGGGGACAGGCGCGACACCGGGGAGCTGTTTTTT	CASSPSGDRRDTGELFF
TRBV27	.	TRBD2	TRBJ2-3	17	TGTGCCAGCAGTCCATTACCCGGGACTAGCGGCACAGATACGCAGTATTTT	CASSPLPGTSGTDTQYF
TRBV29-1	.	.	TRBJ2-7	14	TGCAGCGTGGTCCTGGCGGAAAGGTCCTACGAGCAGTACTTC	CSVVLAERSYEQYF
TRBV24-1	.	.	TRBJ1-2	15	TGTGCCACCAGTGATTTGCGGGCAGGGGCAGAGGGCTACACCTTC	CATSDLRAGAEGYTF
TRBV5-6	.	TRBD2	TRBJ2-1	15	TGTGCCAGCAGCTTGGGGACTAGCGGGAGGAGTGAGCAGTTCTTC	CASSLGTSGRSEQFF
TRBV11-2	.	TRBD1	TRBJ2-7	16	TGTGCCAGCAGCCGATTAGACAGGGGCCTGCCCTACGAGCAGTACTTC	CASSRLDRGLPYEQYF
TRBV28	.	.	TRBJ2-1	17	TGTGCCAGCAGTTACCCCGTAGGGGGGCCGAATTACAATGAGCAGTTCTTC	CASSYPVGGPNYNEQFF
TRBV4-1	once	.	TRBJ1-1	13	TGCGCCAGCAGCCAAGATTGGGAGACTGAAGCTTTCTTT	CASSQDWETEAFF
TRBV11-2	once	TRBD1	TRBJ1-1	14	TGTGCCAGTGACTGGACAGGGATGAACACTGAAGCTTTCTTT	CASDWTGMNTEAFF
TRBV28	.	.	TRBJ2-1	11	TGTGCCAGCATGGACTACAATGAGCAGTTCTTC	CASMDYNEQFF
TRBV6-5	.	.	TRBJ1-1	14	TGTGCCAGCACCCCGCGGGGTAGGGACACTGAAGCTTTCTTT	CASTPRGRDTEAFF
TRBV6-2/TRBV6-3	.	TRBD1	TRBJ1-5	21	TGTGCCAGCAGTTACTCCCCCGGAACCCTACCGGGACAGGGCTTTAATCAGCCCCAGCATTTT	CASSYSPGTLPGQGFNQPQHF
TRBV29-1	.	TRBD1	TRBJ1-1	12	TGCAGCGCCTGGGACAGTAACACTGAAGCTTTCTTT	CSAWDSNTEAFF
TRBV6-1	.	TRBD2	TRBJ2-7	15	TGTGCCAGCAGTGAACTTACTAGCGGGCGATACGAGCAGTACTTC	CASSELTSGRYEQYF